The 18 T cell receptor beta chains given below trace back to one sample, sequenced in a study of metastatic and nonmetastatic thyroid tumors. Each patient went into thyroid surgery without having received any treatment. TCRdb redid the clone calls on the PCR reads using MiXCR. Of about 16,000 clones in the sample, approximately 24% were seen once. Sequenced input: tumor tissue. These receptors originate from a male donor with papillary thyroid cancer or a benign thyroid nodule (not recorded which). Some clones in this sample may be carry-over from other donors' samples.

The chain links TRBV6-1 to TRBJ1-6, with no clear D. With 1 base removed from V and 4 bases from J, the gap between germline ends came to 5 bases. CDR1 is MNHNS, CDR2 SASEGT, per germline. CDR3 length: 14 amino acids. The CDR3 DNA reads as TGTGCCAGCAGTGAAGGACATTATAATTCACCCCTCCACTTT. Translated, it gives CASSEGHYNSPLHF.

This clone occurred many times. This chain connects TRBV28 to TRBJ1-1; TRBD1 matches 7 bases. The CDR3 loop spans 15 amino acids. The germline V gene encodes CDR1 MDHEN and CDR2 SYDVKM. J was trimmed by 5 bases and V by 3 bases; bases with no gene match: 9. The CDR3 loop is CASSLGVRGFTEAFF. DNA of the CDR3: TGTGCCAGCAGTTTGGGGGTCAGGGGGTTTACTGAAGCTTTCTTT.

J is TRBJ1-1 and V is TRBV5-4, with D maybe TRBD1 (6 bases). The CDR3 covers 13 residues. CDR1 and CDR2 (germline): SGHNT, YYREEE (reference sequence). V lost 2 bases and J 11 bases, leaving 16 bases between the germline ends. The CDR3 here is CASSLPGQESAFF. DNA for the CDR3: TGTGCCAGCAGCTTACCGGGACAAGAGTCCGCTTTCTTT.

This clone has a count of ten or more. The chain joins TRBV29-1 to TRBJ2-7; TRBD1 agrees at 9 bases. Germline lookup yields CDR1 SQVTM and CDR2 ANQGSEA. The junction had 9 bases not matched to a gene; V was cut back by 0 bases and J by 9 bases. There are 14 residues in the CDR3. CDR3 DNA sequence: TGCAGCGTTGAAGACGTGGACAGGGGCCAAAGGCAGTACTTC. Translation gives CSVEDVDRGQRQYF.

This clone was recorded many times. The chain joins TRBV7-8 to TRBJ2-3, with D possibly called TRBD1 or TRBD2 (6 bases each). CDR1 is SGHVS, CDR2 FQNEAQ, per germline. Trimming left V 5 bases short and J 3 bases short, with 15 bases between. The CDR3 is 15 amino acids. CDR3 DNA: TGTGCCAGCAGCCCCTATGGGGGGCTAACAGATACGCAGTATTTT. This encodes CASSPYGGLTDTQYF.

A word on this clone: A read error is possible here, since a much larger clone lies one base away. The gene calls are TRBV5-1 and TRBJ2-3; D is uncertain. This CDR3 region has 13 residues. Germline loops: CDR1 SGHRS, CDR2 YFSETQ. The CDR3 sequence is CSSSSASTDTQYF. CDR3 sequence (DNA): TGCTCCAGCAGCTCTGCGAGCACAGATACGCAGTATTTT. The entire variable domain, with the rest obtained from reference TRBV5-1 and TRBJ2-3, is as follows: KAGVTQTPRYLIKTRGQQVTLSCSPISGHRSVSWYQQTPGQGLQFLFEYFSETQRNKGNFPGRFSGRQFSNSRSEMNVSTLELGDSALYLCSSSSASTDTQYFGPGTRLTVL.

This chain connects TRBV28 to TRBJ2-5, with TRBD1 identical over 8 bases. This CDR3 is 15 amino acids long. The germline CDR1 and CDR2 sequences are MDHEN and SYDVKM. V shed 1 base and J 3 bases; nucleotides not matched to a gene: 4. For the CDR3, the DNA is TGTGCCAGCAGTTTATATACAGGGGGAGAAGAGACCCAGTACTTC. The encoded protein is CASSLYTGGEETQYF. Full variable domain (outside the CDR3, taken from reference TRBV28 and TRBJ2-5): DVKVTQSSRYLVKRTGEKVFLECVQDMDHENMFWYRQDPGLGLRLIYFSYDVKMKEKGDIPEGYSVSREKKERFSLILESASTNQTSMYLCASSLYTGGEETQYFGPGTRLLVL.

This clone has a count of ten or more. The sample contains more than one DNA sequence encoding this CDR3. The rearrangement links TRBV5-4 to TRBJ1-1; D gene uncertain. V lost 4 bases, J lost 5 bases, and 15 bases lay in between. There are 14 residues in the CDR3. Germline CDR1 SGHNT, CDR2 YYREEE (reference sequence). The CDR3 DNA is TGTGCCAGCAGCCCCGAGCTGGGTTGGACTGAAGCTTTCTTT. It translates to CASSPELGWTEAFF.

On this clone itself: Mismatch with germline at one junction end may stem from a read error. The CDR3 reads CAWSPTLGTVNYEQYF. CDR3 coding DNA: TGTGCTTGGAGTCCTACGCTTGGGACAGTGAATTACGAGCAGTACTTC. The chain employs TRBV30 and TRBJ2-7; 7 bases line up with TRBD1. Germline V lookup: CDR1 GTSNPN, CDR2 SVGIG (reference sequence). This CDR3 region has 16 residues.

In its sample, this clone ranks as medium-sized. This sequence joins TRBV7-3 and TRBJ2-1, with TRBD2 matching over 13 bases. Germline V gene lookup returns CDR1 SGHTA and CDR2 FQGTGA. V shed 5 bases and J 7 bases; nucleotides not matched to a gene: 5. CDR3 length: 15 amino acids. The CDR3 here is CASSPGLAGVNEQFF. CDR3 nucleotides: TGTGCCAGCAGCCCTGGACTAGCGGGAGTGAATGAGCAGTTCTTC.

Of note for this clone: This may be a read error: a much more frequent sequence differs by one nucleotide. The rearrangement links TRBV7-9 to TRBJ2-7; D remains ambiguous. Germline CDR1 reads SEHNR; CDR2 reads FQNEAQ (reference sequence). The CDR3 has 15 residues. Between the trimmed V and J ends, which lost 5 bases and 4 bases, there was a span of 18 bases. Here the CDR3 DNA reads TGTGCCAGCAGCCCCGGCATGGGTTCACTATACGAGCAGTACTTC. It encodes CASSPGMGSLYEQYF.

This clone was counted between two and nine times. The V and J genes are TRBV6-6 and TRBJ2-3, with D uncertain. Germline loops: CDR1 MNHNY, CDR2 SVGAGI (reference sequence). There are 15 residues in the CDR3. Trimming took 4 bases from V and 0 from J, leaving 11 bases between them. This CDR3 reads CASSSSCVSTDTQYF. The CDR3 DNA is TGTGCCAGCAGTTCCTCCTGCGTTAGCACAGATACGCAGTATTTT.

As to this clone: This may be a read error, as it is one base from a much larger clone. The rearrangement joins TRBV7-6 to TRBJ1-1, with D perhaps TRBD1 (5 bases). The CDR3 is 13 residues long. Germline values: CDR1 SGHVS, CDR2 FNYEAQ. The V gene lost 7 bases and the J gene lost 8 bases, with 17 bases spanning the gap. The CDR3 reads CASIGGFVLEAFF. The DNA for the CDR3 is TGTGCCAGCATCGGGGGATTCGTTCTCGAAGCTTTCTTT.

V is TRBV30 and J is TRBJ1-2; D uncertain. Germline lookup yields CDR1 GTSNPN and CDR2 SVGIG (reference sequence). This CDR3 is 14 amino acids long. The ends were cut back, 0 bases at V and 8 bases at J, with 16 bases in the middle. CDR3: CAWSVSRLLGGYTF. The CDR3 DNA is TGTGCCTGGAGTGTGAGCAGGCTGCTAGGAGGCTACACCTTC.

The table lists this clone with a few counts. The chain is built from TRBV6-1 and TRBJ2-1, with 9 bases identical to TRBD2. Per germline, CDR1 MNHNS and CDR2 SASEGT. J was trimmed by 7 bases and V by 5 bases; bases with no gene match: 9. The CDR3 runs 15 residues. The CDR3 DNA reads TGTGCCAGCAGTCTTAGACTAGCGGATGTGAATGAGCAGTTCTTC. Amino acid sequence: CASSLRLADVNEQFF.

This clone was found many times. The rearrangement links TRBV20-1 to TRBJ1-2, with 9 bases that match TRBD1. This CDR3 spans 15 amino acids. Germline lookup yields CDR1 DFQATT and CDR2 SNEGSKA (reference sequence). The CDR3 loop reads CSSKIFGQGNYGYTF. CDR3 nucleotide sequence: TGCAGCTCAAAAATATTCGGACAGGGGAACTATGGCTACACCTTC.

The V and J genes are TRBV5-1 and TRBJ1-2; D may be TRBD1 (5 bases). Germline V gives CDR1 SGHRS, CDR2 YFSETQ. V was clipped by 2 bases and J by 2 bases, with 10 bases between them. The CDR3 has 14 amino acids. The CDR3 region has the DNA TGCGCCAGCAGCTTTGGGACGGGGAACTATGGCTACACCTTC. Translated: CASSFGTGNYGYTF.

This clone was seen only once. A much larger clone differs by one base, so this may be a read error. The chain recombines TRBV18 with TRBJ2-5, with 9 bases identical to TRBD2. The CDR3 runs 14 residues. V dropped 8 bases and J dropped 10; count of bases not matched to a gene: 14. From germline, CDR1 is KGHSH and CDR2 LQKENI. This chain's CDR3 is CASPPTSGWELQYF. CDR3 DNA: TGTGCCAGCCCGCCAACTAGCGGGTGGGAGCTCCAGTACTTC.